This is a list of T cell receptor beta chains from one sample in a study of T-cell reconstitution after alpha-beta-depleted transplantation in children. TCRdb re-called the PCR reads through MiXCR, storing one row per CDR3 protein. The repertoire consists of over 450,000 distinct CDR3 sequences, with roughly a tenth occurring once and the leading ten covering around 2%. The specimen comprised PBMCs, sampled before TCRalphabeta/CD19-depleted stem cell transplant. These receptors were collected from a child aged 2-15 years with inherited bone marrow failure, due to receive a stem cell transplant. Each CDR3 is given with its conserved first and last residue. D genes are given only for firm matches. Some rows mark clone size as missing; the rest say once, few, many or name a class of expanded clone.

TRBJ2-1 TRBV11-2 many . 15 CASSSRDRSYNEQFF TGTGCCAGCAGCTCCAGGGACCGTTCCTACAATGAGCAGTTCTTC
TRBJ2-1 TRBV12-5 many . 12 CASGLVPGEQFF TGTGCTAGTGGTTTGGTACCCGGTGAGCAGTTCTTC
TRBJ1-2 TRBV4-1 few . 16 CASSQDRDIPRYGYTF TGCGCCAGCAGCCAAGATCGGGACATTCCGAGGTATGGCTACACCTTC
TRBJ2-7 TRBV4-3 . TRBD2 18 CASSQESLAGARRGEQYF TGCGCCAGCAGCCAAGAATCCCTAGCGGGAGCCCGTAGGGGAGAGCAGTACTTC
TRBJ1-1 TRBV12-3/TRBV12-4 many . 14 CASRGEVGWTEAFF TGTGCCAGCAGGGGGGAAGTGGGCTGGACTGAAGCTTTCTTT
TRBJ2-5 TRBV27 many . 14 CASSGLGGGETQYF TGTGCCAGCAGTGGGCTTGGGGGCGGAGAGACCCAGTACTTC
TRBJ2-2 TRBV7-7 . TRBD2 17 CASSPTRTSGLTGELFF TGTGCTAGCAGCCCGACTCGGACTAGCGGTCTCACCGGGGAGCTGTTTTTT
TRBJ2-3 TRBV25-1 many . 15 CASSGLSRWADTQYF TGTGCCAGCAGTGGACTGTCTAGGTGGGCAGATACGCAGTATTTT
TRBJ1-2 TRBV13 few . 12 CASSGYREGYTF TGTGCCAGCAGCGGCTACAGGGAAGGCTACACCTTC
TRBJ2-1 TRBV7-2 many . 16 CASSLEGPGVAREQFF TGTGCCAGCAGCTTAGAGGGACCGGGGGTGGCACGTGAGCAGTTCTTC
TRBJ1-2 TRBV20-1 many TRBD1 13 CSARDNPLTRGTF TGCAGTGCTAGAGATAACCCGCTCACCAGGGGGACCTTC
TRBJ1-1 TRBV20-1 many . 15 CSARDISKGYGEAFF TGCAGTGCTAGAGATATATCCAAGGGATACGGGGAAGCTTTCTTT
TRBJ2-2 TRBV4-2 . TRBD2 15 CASSQGLHNTGELFF TGTGCCAGCAGCCAGGGACTACATAACACCGGGGAGCTGTTTTTT
TRBJ2-7 TRBV27 . . 16 CASSRSFLDATYEQYF TGTGCCAGCAGTCGCTCTTTTTTGGACGCCACCTACGAGCAGTACTTC
TRBJ2-2 TRBV11-2 many . 12 CASSSGGRELFF TGTGCCAGCAGCTCGGGCGGGAGGGAGCTGTTTTTT
TRBJ2-3 TRBV29-1 many . 11 CSDTGTDTQYF TGCAGCGATACAGGCACAGATACGCAGTATTTT
TRBJ2-1 TRBV4-1 many TRBD2 16 CASSPLAGGTYNEQFF TGCGCCAGCAGCCCGCTAGCGGGAGGGACCTACAATGAGCAGTTCTTC
TRBJ2-2 TRBV28 . . 14 CASLDRTYTGELFF TGTGCCAGCCTTGACAGGACGTACACCGGGGAGCTGTTTTTT
TRBJ2-7 TRBV20-1 many . 14 CSARDSQKYIAPDF TGCAGTGCTAGAGATAGTCAGAAGTATATAGCGCCAGACTTC
TRBJ2-1 TRBV27 . . 13 CASSLGPNNEQFF TGTGCCAGCAGTTTGGGACCGAACAATGAGCAGTTCTTC
TRBJ2-6 TRBV7-2 many . 16 CASSQVSSVGANVLTF TGTGCCAGCAGCCAAGTTTCTAGCGTTGGGGCCAACGTCCTGACTTTC
TRBJ2-7 TRBV10-3 . . 14 CAISLNRVPYEQYF TGTGCCATCAGTCTAAACAGGGTCCCCTACGAGCAGTACTTC
TRBJ2-5 TRBV5-4 many . 14 CASSLGSGQETQYF TGTGCCAGCAGCTTGGGTAGCGGCCAAGAGACCCAGTACTTC
TRBJ2-1 TRBV7-2 . TRBD2 16 CASSGVAGAHYNEQFF TGTGCCAGCAGCGGAGTAGCGGGAGCTCACTACAATGAGCAGTTCTTC
TRBJ1-6 TRBV20-1 many . 14 CSARSPYGNSPLHF TGCAGTGCTAGATCCCCTTACGGGAATTCACCCCTCCACTTT
TRBJ2-3 TRBV15 many . 13 CATSRDSGDTQYF TGTGCCACCAGCAGAGATTCGGGAGATACGCAGTATTTT
TRBJ1-2 TRBV6-1 few TRBD1 16 CASSIRPGTGFYGYTF TGTGCCAGCAGTATCCGCCCCGGGACAGGGTTCTATGGCTACACCTTC
TRBJ2-7 TRBV25-1 . TRBD2 11 CASIGGTSAQF TGTGCCAGCATCGGCGGGACTAGTGCCCAATTC
TRBJ2-1 TRBV18 . TRBD2 15 CASSPLGLAGGEQFF TGTGCCAGCTCACCACTGGGACTAGCGGGGGGTGAGCAGTTCTTC
TRBJ1-1 TRBV29-1 many TRBD1 11 CSVYRGTEAFF TGCAGCGTTTACAGGGGCACTGAAGCTTTCTTT
TRBJ1-1 TRBV29-1 few . 15 CSVLGRGGEYTEAFF TGCAGCGTGCTGGGACGGGGGGGGGAGTACACTGAAGCTTTCTTT
TRBJ2-1 TRBV13 many . 17 CASSLVSGGEGYNEQFF TGTGCCAGCAGCTTAGTGTCAGGGGGGGAAGGTTACAATGAGCAGTTCTTC
TRBJ1-2 TRBV30 few TRBD1 13 CAWILTGGSGYTF TGTGCCTGGATCCTGACAGGGGGCTCGGGCTACACCTTC
TRBJ1-1 TRBV10-3 many . 15 CAISDPGPMNTEAFF TGTGCCATCAGTGACCCCGGACCCATGAACACTGAAGCTTTCTTT
TRBJ2-1 TRBV27 many TRBD1 14 CASRRGTGLNEQFF TGTGCCAGCAGGCGCGGGACAGGACTGAATGAGCAGTTCTTC
TRBJ2-2 TRBV19 . . 14 CASSGILNTGELFF TGTGCCAGTAGTGGGATACTTAACACCGGGGAGCTGTTTTTT
TRBJ1-2 TRBV11-2 few . 14 CASSLSGEGYGYTF TGTGCCAGCAGCCTGTCGGGAGAAGGCTATGGCTACACCTTC
TRBJ2-5 TRBV12-3/TRBV12-4 many . 11 CASPVPQTQYF TGTGCCAGCCCTGTTCCCCAGACCCAGTACTTC
TRBJ2-7 TRBV7-2 many . 12 CASTSSSYEQYF TGTGCCAGCACCTCCAGCTCCTACGAGCAGTACTTC
TRBJ2-3 TRBV4-1 many TRBD1 17 CASSQEASGGRADTQYF TGCGCCAGCAGCCAAGAGGCGTCAGGGGGCCGCGCAGATACGCAGTATTTT
TRBJ2-3 TRBV6-1 . TRBD1 17 CASSRKYRGPLGDTQYF TGTGCCAGCAGCCGCAAATACAGGGGCCCCCTCGGGGATACGCAGTATTTT
TRBJ1-1 TRBV5-1 few TRBD1 14 CASSQDRGLSEAFF TGCGCCAGCAGCCAGGACAGGGGGCTCTCTGAAGCTTTCTTT
TRBJ2-3 TRBV27 many TRBD2 15 CASRAGLAIADTQYF TGTGCCAGCAGGGCTGGACTAGCGATTGCGGATACGCAGTATTTT
TRBJ2-7 TRBV7-9 many TRBD2 15 CASSSLAGPRTEQYF TGTGCCAGCAGCTCGTTAGCGGGACCCAGAACTGAGCAGTACTTC
TRBJ2-3 TRBV29-1 many TRBD1 15 CSANEDRLMADTQYF TGCAGCGCTAACGAGGACAGGTTGATGGCAGATACGCAGTATTTT